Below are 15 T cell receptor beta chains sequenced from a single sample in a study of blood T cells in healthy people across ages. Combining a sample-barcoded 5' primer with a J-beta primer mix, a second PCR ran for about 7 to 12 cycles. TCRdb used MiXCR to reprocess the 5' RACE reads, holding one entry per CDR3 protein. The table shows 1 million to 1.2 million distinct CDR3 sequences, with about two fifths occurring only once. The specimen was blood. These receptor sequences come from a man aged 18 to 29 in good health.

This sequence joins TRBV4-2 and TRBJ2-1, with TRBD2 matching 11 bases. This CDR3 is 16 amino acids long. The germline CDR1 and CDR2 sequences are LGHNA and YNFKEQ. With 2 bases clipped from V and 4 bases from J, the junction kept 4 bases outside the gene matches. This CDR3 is CASSQRLAGKYNEQFF. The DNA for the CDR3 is TGTGCCAGCAGCCAACGACTAGCGGGGAAATACAATGAGCAGTTCTTC.

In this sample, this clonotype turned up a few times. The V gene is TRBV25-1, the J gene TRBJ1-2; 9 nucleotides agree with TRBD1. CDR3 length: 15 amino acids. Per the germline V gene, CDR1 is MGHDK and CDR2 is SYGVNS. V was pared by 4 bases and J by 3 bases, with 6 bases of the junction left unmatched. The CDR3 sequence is CASSARGQGDYGYTF. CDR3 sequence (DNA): TGTGCCAGCAGTGCCAGGGGACAGGGTGACTATGGCTACACCTTC.

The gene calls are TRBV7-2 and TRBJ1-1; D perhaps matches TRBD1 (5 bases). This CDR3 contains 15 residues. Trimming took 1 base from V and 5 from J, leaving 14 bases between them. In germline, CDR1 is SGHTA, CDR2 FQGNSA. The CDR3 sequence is CASSLVAGTSTEAFF. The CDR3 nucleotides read TGTGCCAGCAGCTTAGTCGCAGGGACCTCGACTGAAGCTTTCTTT.

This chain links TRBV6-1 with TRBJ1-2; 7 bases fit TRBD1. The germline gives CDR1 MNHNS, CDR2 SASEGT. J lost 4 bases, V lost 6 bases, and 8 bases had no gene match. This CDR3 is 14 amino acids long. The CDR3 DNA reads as TGTGCCAGCAGAGACTGGGGACAGCCCTATGGCTACACCTTC. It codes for CASRDWGQPYGYTF.

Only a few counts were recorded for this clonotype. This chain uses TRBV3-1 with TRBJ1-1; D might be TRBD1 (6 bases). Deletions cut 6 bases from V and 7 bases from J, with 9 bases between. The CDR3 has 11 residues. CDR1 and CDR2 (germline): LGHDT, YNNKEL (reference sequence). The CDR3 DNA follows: TGTGCCAGCAGTGGACAGCGTGAAGCTTTCTTT. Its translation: CASSGQREAFF.

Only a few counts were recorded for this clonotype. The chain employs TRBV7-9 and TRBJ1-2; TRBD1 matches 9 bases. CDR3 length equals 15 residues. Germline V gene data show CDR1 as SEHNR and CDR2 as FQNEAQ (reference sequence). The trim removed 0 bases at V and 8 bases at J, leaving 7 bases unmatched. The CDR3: CASSLAPGQGQGYTF. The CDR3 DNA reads TGTGCCAGCAGCTTAGCGCCGGGACAGGGTCAGGGCTACACCTTC. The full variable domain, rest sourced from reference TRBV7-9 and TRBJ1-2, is DTGVSQNPRHKITKRGQNVTFRCDPISEHNRLYWYRQTLGQGPEFLTYFQNEAQLEKSRLLSDRFSAERPKGSFSTLEIQRTEQGDSAMYLCASSLAPGQGQGYTFGSGTRLTVV.

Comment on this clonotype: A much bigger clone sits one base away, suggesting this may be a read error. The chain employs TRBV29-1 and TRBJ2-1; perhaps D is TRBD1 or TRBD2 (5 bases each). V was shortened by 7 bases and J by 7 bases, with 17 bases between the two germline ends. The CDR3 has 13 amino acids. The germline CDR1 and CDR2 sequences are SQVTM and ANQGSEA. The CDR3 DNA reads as TGCAGCGCACTCCGGGACGGGGAAAATGAGCAGTTCTTC. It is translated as CSALRDGENEQFF.

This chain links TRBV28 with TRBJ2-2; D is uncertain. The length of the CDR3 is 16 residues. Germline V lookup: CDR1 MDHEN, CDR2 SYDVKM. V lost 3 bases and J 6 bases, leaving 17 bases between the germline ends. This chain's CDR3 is CASSFLFIRAAGELFF. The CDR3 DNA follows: TGTGCCAGCAGTTTCCTTTTTATAAGGGCCGCCGGGGAGCTGTTTTTT.

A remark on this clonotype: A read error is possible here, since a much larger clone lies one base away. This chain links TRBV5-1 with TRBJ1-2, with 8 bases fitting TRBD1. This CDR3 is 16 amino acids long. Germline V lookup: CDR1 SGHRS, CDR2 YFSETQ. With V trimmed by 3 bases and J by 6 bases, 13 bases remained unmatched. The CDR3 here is CASSCKVTTGADGYTF. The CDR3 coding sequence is TGCGCCAGCAGCTGCAAAGTTACGACAGGGGCGGATGGCTACACCTTC. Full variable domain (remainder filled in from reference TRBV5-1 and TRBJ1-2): KAGVTQTPRYLIKTRGQQVTLSCSPISGHRSVSWYQQTPGQGLQFLFEYFSETQRNKGNFPGRFSGRQFSNSRSEMNVSTLELGDSALYLCASSCKVTTGADGYTFGSGTRLTVV.

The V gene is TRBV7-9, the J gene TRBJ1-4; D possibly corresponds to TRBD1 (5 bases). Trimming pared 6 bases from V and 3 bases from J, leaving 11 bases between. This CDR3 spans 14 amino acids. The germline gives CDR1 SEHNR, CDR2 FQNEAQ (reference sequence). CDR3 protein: CASRRDGSNEKLFF. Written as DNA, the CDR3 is TGTGCCAGCAGGAGGGACGGGTCTAATGAAAAACTGTTTTTT.

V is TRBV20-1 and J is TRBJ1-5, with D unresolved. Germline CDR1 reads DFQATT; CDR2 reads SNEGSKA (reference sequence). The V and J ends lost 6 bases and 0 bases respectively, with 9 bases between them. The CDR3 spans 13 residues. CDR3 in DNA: TGCAGTGCCTCGCCAGGTAGCAATCAGCCCCAGCATTTT. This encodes CSASPGSNQPQHF.

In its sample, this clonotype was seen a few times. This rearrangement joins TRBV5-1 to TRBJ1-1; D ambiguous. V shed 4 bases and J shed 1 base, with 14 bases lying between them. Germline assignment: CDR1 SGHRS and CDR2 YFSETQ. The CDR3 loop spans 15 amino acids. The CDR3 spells CASSADGPRNTEAFF. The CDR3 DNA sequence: TGCGCCAGCAGCGCCGATGGACCGCGGAACACTGAAGCTTTCTTT. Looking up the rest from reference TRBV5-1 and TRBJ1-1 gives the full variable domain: KAGVTQTPRYLIKTRGQQVTLSCSPISGHRSVSWYQQTPGQGLQFLFEYFSETQRNKGNFPGRFSGRQFSNSRSEMNVSTLELGDSALYLCASSADGPRNTEAFFGQGTRLTVV.

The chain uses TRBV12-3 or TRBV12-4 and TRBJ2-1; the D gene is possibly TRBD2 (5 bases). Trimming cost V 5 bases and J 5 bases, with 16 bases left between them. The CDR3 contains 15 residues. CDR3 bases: TGTGCCAGCAGTATAGGGCCTAGGAGGAACAATGAGCAGTTCTTC. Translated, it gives CASSIGPRRNNEQFF.

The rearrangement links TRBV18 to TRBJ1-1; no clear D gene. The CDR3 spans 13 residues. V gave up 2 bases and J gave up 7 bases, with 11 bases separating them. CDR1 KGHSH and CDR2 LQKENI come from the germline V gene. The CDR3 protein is CASSPGGLGEAFF. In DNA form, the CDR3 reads TGTGCCAGCTCACCAGGTGGGTTAGGTGAAGCTTTCTTT.

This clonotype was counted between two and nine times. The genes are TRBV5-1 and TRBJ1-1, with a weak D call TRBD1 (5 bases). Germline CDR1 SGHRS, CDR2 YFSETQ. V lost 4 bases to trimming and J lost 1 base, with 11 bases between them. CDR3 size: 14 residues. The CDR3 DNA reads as TGCGCCAGCAGCGCAAATACAGGGAACACTGAAGCTTTCTTT. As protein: CASSANTGNTEAFF.